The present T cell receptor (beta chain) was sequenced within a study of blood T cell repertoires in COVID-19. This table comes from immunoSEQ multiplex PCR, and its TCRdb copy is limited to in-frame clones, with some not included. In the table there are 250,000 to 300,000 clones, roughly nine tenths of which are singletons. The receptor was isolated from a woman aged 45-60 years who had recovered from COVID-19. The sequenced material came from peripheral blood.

The CDR3 protein is CASSRDRGTDTQYF. The CDR3 coding sequence is TGTGCCAGCAGCCGGGACAGGGGTACAGATACGCAGTATTTT. The chain is built from TRBV11-3 and TRBJ2-3; TRBD1 matches at 10 bases. The CDR3 loop spans 14 amino acids. Germline V CDR1 and CDR2: SGHNT, YENEEA. The V segment lost 5 bases and the J segment 3 bases; nucleotides outside the gene matches: 2. The full variable domain, rest sourced from reference TRBV11-3 and TRBJ2-3, is EAGVVQSPRYKIIEKKQPVAFWCNPISGHNTLYWYLQNLGQGPELLIRYENEEAVDDSQLPKDRFSAERLKGVDSTLKIQPAELGDSAVYLCASSRDRGTDTQYFGPGTRLTVL.